The present TCR beta chain was sequenced within a study of post-analysis software for immune sequencing data. Sequencing libraries made from TCR beta cDNA carried unique molecular identifiers. Using its own MiXCR run on the PCR reads, TCRdb lists one record per CDR3 protein. The sample lists about 810,000 distinct CDR3 sequences, 53% occurring once. About this clonotype: The antigen is not known.

Regarding the study as a whole: Patients showed TRBV5-6, TRBV5-1 and TRBV20-1 among about five TRBV segments more frequent than in controls. Analysis by F measure revealed that same-batch samples clustered strongly together.

Germline V gene sequence: CDR1 SGHRS, CDR2 YFSETQ. V lost 4 bases, J lost 3 bases, and 3 bases stayed unmatched. The CDR3 totals 15 residues. Sequenced: blood. This TCR derives from a girl aged 10 to 17 with multiple sclerosis. The chain combines TRBV5-1 with TRBJ2-1, with 11 nucleotides matching TRBD1. CDR3 in DNA: TGCGCCAGCAGCAGGGACAGGGGGGACTACAATGAGCAGTTCTTC. Its protein is CASSRDRGDYNEQFF.